This is a list of T cell receptor beta chains from one sample in a study of blood T cell repertoires in COVID-19. Sequencing used immunoSEQ multiplex PCR; TCRdb keeps in-frame clones, though not all of them. The table has 180,000 or so clones, around four fifths seen once. Sequencing was performed on PBMCs or T cells enriched from blood (not recorded which). The receptors were gathered from a woman aged 60-70 years who had recovered from COVID-19. The CDR3 runs from the conserved cysteine through the conserved F or W. Fields, in order: clone size, D gene, V gene, J gene, CDR3 DNA, CDR3 protein. D genes are given only for firm matches. The size field is filled for only some rows; it gives once, few, many or a size class.

clone_size: NA; d_call: NA; v_call: TRBV19; j_call: TRBJ2-7; cdr3_nt: TGTGCCAGTTCCTCCAACAGGCGACCCTACGAGCAGTACTTC; cdr3_aa: CASSSNRRPYEQYF
clone_size: NA; d_call: TRBD1; v_call: TRBV28; j_call: TRBJ1-3; cdr3_nt: TGTGCCAGCAGTCCGTCCGGACAGGGCCGTGGAAACACCATATATTTT; cdr3_aa: CASSPSGQGRGNTIYF
clone_size: NA; d_call: TRBD2; v_call: TRBV3-1/TRBV3-2; j_call: TRBJ2-1; cdr3_nt: TGTGCCAGCAGCCAAGACTGGCGGGGGTCCAGGGAGCAGTTCTTC; cdr3_aa: CASSQDWRGSREQFF
clone_size: NA; d_call: NA; v_call: TRBV25-1; j_call: TRBJ2-5; cdr3_nt: TGTGCCAGCACAGGACAGGGAGGGGAGACCCAGTACTTC; cdr3_aa: CASTGQGGETQYF
clone_size: once; d_call: TRBD1; v_call: TRBV2; j_call: TRBJ1-2; cdr3_nt: TGTGCCAGCAGGGGACAGTCTTTCTATGGCTACACCTTC; cdr3_aa: CASRGQSFYGYTF
clone_size: NA; d_call: TRBD2; v_call: TRBV11-2; j_call: TRBJ2-3; cdr3_nt: TGTGCCAGCATGATGTGGGGGGGAACCGATACGCAGTATTTT; cdr3_aa: CASMMWGGTDTQYF
clone_size: once; d_call: NA; v_call: TRBV21-1; j_call: TRBJ1-5; cdr3_nt: TGTGCCGCCGGACGGGGGGGTGTTAGCAATCAGCCCCAGCATTTT; cdr3_aa: CAAGRGGVSNQPQHF
clone_size: few; d_call: TRBD1; v_call: TRBV12-5; j_call: TRBJ1-5; cdr3_nt: TGTGCTAGTGGTTTGGTACGCAGGGGGCGCGAACAGCCCCAGCATTTT; cdr3_aa: CASGLVRRGREQPQHF
clone_size: NA; d_call: NA; v_call: TRBV2; j_call: TRBJ2-1; cdr3_nt: TGTGCCAGCAGTGAAGTGCCGAAAGGGGTCGGTGAGCAGTTCTTC; cdr3_aa: CASSEVPKGVGEQFF
clone_size: NA; d_call: NA; v_call: TRBV3-1/TRBV3-2; j_call: TRBJ2-2; cdr3_nt: TGTGCCAGCGCTTTAGGGAGGTCGGGGGAGCTGTTTTTT; cdr3_aa: CASALGRSGELFF
clone_size: NA; d_call: NA; v_call: TRBV4-1; j_call: TRBJ1-1; cdr3_nt: TGCGCCAGCAGCCAGGGGCAGGTAGGGGACACTGAAGCTTTCTTT; cdr3_aa: CASSQGQVGDTEAFF
clone_size: once; d_call: NA; v_call: TRBV9; j_call: TRBJ1-1; cdr3_nt: TGTGCCAGCAGCGTAGACGTCCTGTCGGGCGGGGGCACTGAAGCTTTCTTT; cdr3_aa: CASSVDVLSGGGTEAFF
clone_size: NA; d_call: NA; v_call: TRBV21-1; j_call: TRBJ1-3; cdr3_nt: TGTGCCAGCAGCAAAAGGGAACAGGGGGCCTTTGGAAACACCATATATTTT; cdr3_aa: CASSKREQGAFGNTIYF
clone_size: NA; d_call: NA; v_call: TRBV4-2; j_call: TRBJ1-2; cdr3_nt: TGTGCCAGCAGCCATCGGGACCAGGGGCCCTACACCTTC; cdr3_aa: CASSHRDQGPYTF
clone_size: NA; d_call: TRBD1; v_call: TRBV6-5; j_call: TRBJ1-2; cdr3_nt: TGTGCCAGCAGTTACCCGGGACAGGGGGGAGGCTACACCTTC; cdr3_aa: CASSYPGQGGGYTF
clone_size: NA; d_call: TRBD2; v_call: TRBV7-2; j_call: TRBJ2-2; cdr3_nt: TGTGCCAGCAGCTGGGGACTAGCGGGAGCCGGGGAGCTGTTTTTT; cdr3_aa: CASSWGLAGAGELFF
clone_size: NA; d_call: TRBD1; v_call: TRBV25-1; j_call: TRBJ1-5; cdr3_nt: TGTGCCAGCAGTCAGGGGGCGACGAATCAGCCCCAGCATTTT; cdr3_aa: CASSQGATNQPQHF
clone_size: NA; d_call: TRBD1; v_call: TRBV5-4; j_call: TRBJ2-7; cdr3_nt: TGTGCCAGCAGCACCGGGACAGGGTTCCACGAGCAGTACTTC; cdr3_aa: CASSTGTGFHEQYF
clone_size: few; d_call: NA; v_call: TRBV11-1; j_call: TRBJ1-6; cdr3_nt: TGTGCCAGCAGCTTGGAATATGGGGCTATGGCCCTCCACTTT; cdr3_aa: CASSLEYGAMALHF
clone_size: NA; d_call: NA; v_call: TRBV2; j_call: TRBJ2-5; cdr3_nt: TGTGCCAGCAACGACAGGCAAGAGACCCAGTACTTC; cdr3_aa: CASNDRQETQYF
clone_size: NA; d_call: NA; v_call: TRBV5-6; j_call: TRBJ1-2; cdr3_nt: TGTGCCAGCAGCTTGGCAGGGCAGACCTATGGCTACACCTTC; cdr3_aa: CASSLAGQTYGYTF
clone_size: NA; d_call: NA; v_call: TRBV29-1; j_call: TRBJ1-1; cdr3_nt: TGCAGCGTTGAAGATCTTCCGCCAGGTCAAGCTTTCTTT; cdr3_aa: CSVEDLPPGQAFF
clone_size: NA; d_call: NA; v_call: TRBV4-2; j_call: TRBJ2-7; cdr3_nt: TGTGCCAGCAGCCAAGGGCGGGCACGAGAGCAGTACTTC; cdr3_aa: CASSQGRAREQYF
clone_size: NA; d_call: NA; v_call: TRBV25-1; j_call: TRBJ1-4; cdr3_nt: TGTGCCAGCAGTGACCCGGGACTGCTTAATGAAAAACTGTTTTTT; cdr3_aa: CASSDPGLLNEKLFF
clone_size: NA; d_call: NA; v_call: TRBV6-4; j_call: TRBJ2-2; cdr3_nt: TGTGCCAGCAGGATAAGAGGGCCCGGGGAGCTGTTTTTT; cdr3_aa: CASRIRGPGELFF
clone_size: NA; d_call: TRBD1; v_call: TRBV19; j_call: TRBJ2-2; cdr3_nt: TGTGCCAGTAGCCGACGGGACAGGAACACCGGGGAGCTGTTTTTT; cdr3_aa: CASSRRDRNTGELFF
clone_size: NA; d_call: TRBD2; v_call: TRBV19; j_call: TRBJ2-3; cdr3_nt: TGTGCCAGTCTCTTTTTGGAGGCGGGAGTGGCAGATACGCAGTATTTT; cdr3_aa: CASLFLEAGVADTQYF
clone_size: NA; d_call: TRBD1; v_call: TRBV19; j_call: TRBJ2-2; cdr3_nt: TGTGCCAGTAGCTTACCGGACAGGGTTGTTTTCGGGGAGCTGTTTTTT; cdr3_aa: CASSLPDRVVFGELFF
clone_size: NA; d_call: TRBD2; v_call: TRBV2; j_call: TRBJ2-5; cdr3_nt: TGTGCCAGCAGTGGGACTAGGACCCAAGAGACCCAGTACTTC; cdr3_aa: CASSGTRTQETQYF
clone_size: NA; d_call: NA; v_call: TRBV5-5; j_call: TRBJ1-6; cdr3_nt: TGTGCCAGCAGCCCGACTGCAGCGATATCACCCCTCCACTTT; cdr3_aa: CASSPTAAISPLHF
clone_size: NA; d_call: NA; v_call: TRBV5-4; j_call: TRBJ1-1; cdr3_nt: TGTGCCAGCAGCTTGGGGTCAGGGAGGGGAACTGAAGCTTTCTTT; cdr3_aa: CASSLGSGRGTEAFF
clone_size: few; d_call: NA; v_call: TRBV5-8; j_call: TRBJ1-5; cdr3_nt: TGTGCCAGCGGTGACAGATTACATAGCAATCAGCCCCAGCATTTT; cdr3_aa: CASGDRLHSNQPQHF
clone_size: NA; d_call: TRBD1; v_call: TRBV2; j_call: TRBJ1-2; cdr3_nt: TGTGCCAGCAGTGAAAGGACAGGGTCTAACTATGGCTACACCTTC; cdr3_aa: CASSERTGSNYGYTF
clone_size: NA; d_call: TRBD1; v_call: TRBV5-1; j_call: TRBJ2-3; cdr3_nt: TGCGCCAGCAAGGAGACAGGGAATTCAGATACGCAGTATTTT; cdr3_aa: CASKETGNSDTQYF
clone_size: NA; d_call: TRBD1; v_call: TRBV28; j_call: TRBJ1-1; cdr3_nt: TGTGCCAGCAGCTATCCTGCCCCGACAGGGGGCTCGGGAGCTTTCTTT; cdr3_aa: CASSYPAPTGGSGAFF
clone_size: NA; d_call: NA; v_call: TRBV5-5; j_call: TRBJ2-7; cdr3_nt: TGTGCCAGCAGCCCACTAAGGGGCGAGCAGTACTTC; cdr3_aa: CASSPLRGEQYF
clone_size: NA; d_call: TRBD1; v_call: TRBV30; j_call: TRBJ1-5; cdr3_nt: TGTGCCTGGAGGCGTCAGGGGACAGGGCCCCAGCATTTT; cdr3_aa: CAWRRQGTGPQHF
clone_size: NA; d_call: NA; v_call: TRBV25-1; j_call: TRBJ1-1; cdr3_nt: TGTGCCAGCTCATTGACACCGAACACTGAAGCTTTCTTT; cdr3_aa: CASSLTPNTEAFF
clone_size: once; d_call: TRBD2; v_call: TRBV5-1; j_call: TRBJ2-3; cdr3_nt: TGCGCCAGCAGACTAGCGGGGGGCCCCTCCGATACGCAGTATTTT; cdr3_aa: CASRLAGGPSDTQYF
clone_size: NA; d_call: NA; v_call: TRBV28; j_call: TRBJ1-1; cdr3_nt: TGTGCCAGCGAGGACAGCACTGAAGCTTTCTTT; cdr3_aa: CASEDSTEAFF
clone_size: NA; d_call: NA; v_call: TRBV3-1/TRBV3-2; j_call: TRBJ2-7; cdr3_nt: TGTGCCAGCAGCCAAGATCTTGGCTACAAGGAGTCCTACGAGCAGTACTTC; cdr3_aa: CASSQDLGYKESYEQYF
clone_size: NA; d_call: NA; v_call: TRBV12-3/TRBV12-4; j_call: TRBJ2-7; cdr3_nt: TGTGCCAGCGGGCGTAGCGAGCAGTACTTC; cdr3_aa: CASGRSEQYF
clone_size: NA; d_call: NA; v_call: TRBV7-9; j_call: TRBJ1-3; cdr3_nt: TGTGCCAGCAGCTTATTTAGAGGGCCCTCTGGAAACACCATATATTTT; cdr3_aa: CASSLFRGPSGNTIYF
clone_size: NA; d_call: TRBD1; v_call: TRBV19; j_call: TRBJ1-2; cdr3_nt: TGTGCCAGTAGTACTGACCGGGACAGGGCGGAAGCCACCTTC; cdr3_aa: CASSTDRDRAEATF
clone_size: once; d_call: TRBD2; v_call: TRBV7-2; j_call: TRBJ2-1; cdr3_nt: TGTGCCAGCAGCCAACTAGCGGGACAGTATGAGCAGTTCTTC; cdr3_aa: CASSQLAGQYEQFF
clone_size: NA; d_call: NA; v_call: TRBV7-3; j_call: TRBJ1-2; cdr3_nt: TGTGCCAGCAGCTTCTTCGACAGGAACTATGGCTACACCTTC; cdr3_aa: CASSFFDRNYGYTF
clone_size: NA; d_call: NA; v_call: TRBV15; j_call: TRBJ1-1; cdr3_nt: TGTGCCACCAGCAGAGATGAGGGCGAGGGCACTGAAGCTTTCTTT; cdr3_aa: CATSRDEGEGTEAFF
clone_size: NA; d_call: TRBD1; v_call: TRBV6-1; j_call: TRBJ1-5; cdr3_nt: TGTGCCAGCAGTGATTTAACAGGGGAGCAGCCCCAGCATTTT; cdr3_aa: CASSDLTGEQPQHF
clone_size: NA; d_call: TRBD2; v_call: TRBV7-9; j_call: TRBJ2-7; cdr3_nt: TGTGCCAGCAGCCCGCCGGCTAGCGGGGGTTCCTACGAGCAGTACTTC; cdr3_aa: CASSPPASGGSYEQYF
clone_size: once; d_call: TRBD1; v_call: TRBV5-1; j_call: TRBJ2-5; cdr3_nt: TGCGCCAGCAGCTTCCGGGACAGAGGAAAGACCCAGTACTTC; cdr3_aa: CASSFRDRGKTQYF
clone_size: NA; d_call: TRBD2; v_call: TRBV27; j_call: TRBJ2-3; cdr3_nt: TGTGCCAGCAGTTTAGCGGGGGGGGTCCCAGATACGCAGTATTTT; cdr3_aa: CASSLAGGVPDTQYF
clone_size: NA; d_call: TRBD2; v_call: TRBV7-9; j_call: TRBJ2-1; cdr3_nt: TGTGCCAGCAGCTTGTCCCTAGCGGGTTCCCACAATGAGCAGTTCTTC; cdr3_aa: CASSLSLAGSHNEQFF
clone_size: NA; d_call: TRBD2; v_call: TRBV28; j_call: TRBJ2-1; cdr3_nt: TGTGCCAGCAGTTTGGTTATCGGGGGGGTTTCCTACAATGAGCAGTTCTTC; cdr3_aa: CASSLVIGGVSYNEQFF
clone_size: NA; d_call: TRBD1; v_call: TRBV30; j_call: TRBJ1-6; cdr3_nt: TGTGCCTGGAGTATAGACAGGGGGATTTCACCCCTCCACTTT; cdr3_aa: CAWSIDRGISPLHF
clone_size: NA; d_call: NA; v_call: TRBV4-1; j_call: TRBJ2-1; cdr3_nt: TGCGCCAGCAGCCTTGTAGGAGGGAGTTACAATGAGCAGTTCTTC; cdr3_aa: CASSLVGGSYNEQFF